The TCR beta chain under discussion was sequenced for a study of blood T cells in healthy people across ages. Whole-study results and caveats: Older individuals had lower TCR beta diversity per million T cells (the decline was roughly linear).

For the second PCR, which ran for 7 to 11 cycles, a sample-barcoded 5' primer and a J-beta primer mix were used. Each cDNA molecule, via a template-switch adaptor with 12 random nucleotides, was tagged. TCRdb passed the 5' RACE reads through MiXCR, listing each CDR3 protein once. The sample lists about a million distinct CDR3 sequences, around 48% occurring once. This clonotype was detected many times. The antigen is unknown. There were healthy Caucasian individuals from Russia, aged roughly 6 to 95, serving as donors. Per individual sample, total RNA of at least 6 micrograms was extracted. The receptor's source is a man younger than 40 in good health. The specimen was blood.

The CDR3 DNA follows: TGTGCCAGCAGCGTGGAGCCCTCCTCCTACGAGCAGTACTTC. The encoded protein is CASSVEPSSYEQYF. The V and J genes are TRBV9 and TRBJ2-7; no definite D call. The V and J ends lost 2 bases and 0 bases respectively, with 9 bases between them. The CDR3 has 14 amino acids. Germline CDR1 reads SGDLS; CDR2 reads YYNGEE.